This passage covers 16 T cell receptor beta chains from one sample sequenced in a study of OX40 agonist ivuxolimab in advanced cancers. The method was immunoSEQ multiplex PCR; TCRdb's version includes in-frame clones alone and lacks a portion of them. The repertoire includes 89,000 or so clones, 88% of them detected once, and about 0.8% sits in the top ten. The input for sequencing was CD4+ or CD8+ T cells sorted from blood, taken in a trial of the OX40 agonist ivuxolimab. The receptor set was obtained from an adult with an advanced solid tumor such as melanoma, head and neck, liver or kidney cancer.

The V gene is TRBV28, the J gene TRBJ1-1; TRBD1 might be the D (6 bases). CDR1 and CDR2 (germline): MDHEN, SYDVKM. V dropped 8 bases and J dropped 4 bases, with 11 bases sitting between them. The CDR3 sequence is 12 residues long. The CDR3 region has the DNA TGTGCCAGCGGGGGGGGCCGCACTGAAGCTTTCTTT. Residues: CASGGGRTEAFF.

The chain couples TRBV5-1 to TRBJ2-1; no reliable D call. Trimming stripped 0 bases from V and 15 bases from J, with 13 bases between. Germline V gene lookup returns CDR1 SGHRS and CDR2 YFSETQ. The CDR3 is 12 residues long. CDR3 nucleotide sequence: TGCGCCAGCAGCTTGGAGAGGCTTTCTTTGTTCTTC. It is translated as CASSLERLSLFF. Based on the CDR3 plus reference TRBV5-1 and TRBJ2-1, the full variable domain is KAGVTQTPRYLIKTRGQQVTLSCSPISGHRSVSWYQQTPGQGLQFLFEYFSETQRNKGNFPGRFSGRQFSNSRSEMNVSTLELGDSALYLCASSLERLSLFFGPGTRLTVL.

Here the CDR3 reads CASRWGQDRRTDTQYF. CDR3 sequence (DNA): TGCGCCAGCAGGTGGGGACAGGACCGGCGTACAGATACGCAGTATTTT. The chain uses TRBV5-1 and TRBJ2-3, with 8 bases lining up with TRBD1. The length of the CDR3 is 16 residues. Germline lookup yields CDR1 SGHRS and CDR2 YFSETQ. J was trimmed by 3 bases and V by 5 bases; bases with no gene match: 11.

Written as DNA, the CDR3 is TGTGCCAGCAGCCACGTTTCATCGGGCGAAAAACTGTTTTTT. Amino acids: CASSHVSSGEKLFF. The genes are TRBV6-6 and TRBJ1-4; D is unclear. V was shortened by 6 bases and J by 8 bases, with 16 bases between the two germline ends. Germline CDR1 and CDR2: MNHNY and SVGAGI (reference sequence). The CDR3 runs to 14 residues.

V usage is TRBV6-1 and J usage is TRBJ2-1; D not resolved. Trimming stripped 1 base from V and 5 bases from J, with 12 bases between. The CDR3 runs to 15 residues. Germline CDR1 reads MNHNS; CDR2 reads SASEGT. CDR3 residues: CASSEGLTINNEQFF. Here the CDR3 DNA reads TGTGCCAGCAGTGAAGGACTGACCATAAACAATGAGCAGTTCTTC.

Only a few counts were recorded for this clone. The V call is TRBV7-9, the J call TRBJ2-7; TRBD2 might be the D (5 bases). Trimming cost V 5 bases and J 2 bases, with 19 bases left between them. Germline assignment: CDR1 SEHNR and CDR2 FQNEAQ (reference sequence). CDR3 size: 16 residues. Here the CDR3 DNA reads TGTGCCAGCAGCCCCGGACGAGGGCCTTTACCCTACGAGCAGTACTTC. Amino acid sequence: CASSPGRGPLPYEQYF.

V usage is TRBV2 and J usage is TRBJ2-4, with 11 positions matching TRBD2. Germline CDR1 and CDR2: SNHLY and FYNNEI. The CDR3 spans 16 residues. J gave up 7 bases and V 7 bases, and 12 bases lay outside the gene matches. CDR3 loop: CASIQGTSGRGNIQYF. The CDR3 DNA is TGTGCCAGCATCCAAGGTACTAGCGGGAGAGGGAACATTCAGTACTTC.

Only one count was recorded for this clone. The chain links TRBV6-5 to TRBJ2-3, with D uncertain. The CDR3 is 12 amino acids. The V gene lost 5 bases and the J gene lost 6 bases, with 9 bases spanning the gap. Germline V gene sequence: CDR1 MNHEY, CDR2 SVGAGI. For the CDR3, the DNA is TGTGCCAGCAGTCTCCCCCCGGATACGCAGTATTTT. As protein: CASSLPPDTQYF.

This chain uses TRBV30 with TRBJ2-3; 9 nucleotides line up with TRBD2. V was pared by 5 bases and J by 4 bases, with 10 bases of the junction left unmatched. Germline V gives CDR1 GTSNPN, CDR2 SVGIG (reference sequence). There are 15 residues in the CDR3. The CDR3 DNA is TGTGCCTGGGGCCCAAGCGGGAGGCGATCAGATACGCAGTATTTT. Translation: CAWGPSGRRSDTQYF.

This rearrangement joins TRBV18 to TRBJ2-4, with unresolved D. Germline V gene data show CDR1 as KGHSH and CDR2 as LQKENI. CDR3 length: 13 residues. V was clipped by 8 bases and J by 5 bases, with 13 bases between them. The CDR3 DNA follows: TGTGCCAGCCACTCGAAAGTCCAAAACATTCAGTACTTC. It yields the protein CASHSKVQNIQYF. Together with reference TRBV18 and TRBJ2-4, the CDR3 gives the full variable domain: NAGVMQNPRHLVRRRGQEARLRCSPMKGHSHVYWYRQLPEEGLKFMVYLQKENIIDESGMPKERFSAEFPKEGPSILRIQQVVRGDSAAYFCASHSKVQNIQYFGAGTRLSVL.

The chain has TRBV4-2 and TRBJ2-3; 7 bases agree with TRBD2. The CDR3 extends over 15 amino acids. After removal of 4 bases from V and 0 bases from J, the junction contained 4 bases not matched to a gene. Germline assignment: CDR1 LGHNA and CDR2 YNFKEQ. The CDR3 loop reads CASSLGGSSTDTQYF. The DNA for the CDR3 is TGTGCCAGCAGCCTGGGCGGGAGTAGCACAGATACGCAGTATTTT.

The chain has TRBV27 and TRBJ2-1, with TRBD2 matching over 13 bases. The CDR3 sequence is 17 residues long. V was pared by 4 bases and J by 7 bases, with 10 bases of the junction left unmatched. Germline-derived CDR1 and CDR2 are MNHEY and SMNVEV (reference sequence). CDR3 sequence reads: CASSSLGLAGRLNEQFF. CDR3 coding DNA: TGTGCCAGCAGTTCCCTGGGACTAGCGGGAAGGTTAAATGAGCAGTTCTTC.

The chain is built from TRBV7-2 and TRBJ2-3, with a possible D match to TRBD2 (6 bases). Trimming removed 8 bases from V and 5 bases from J, with 14 bases in between. From germline, CDR1 is SGHTA and CDR2 FQGNSA. The CDR3 sequence is 13 residues long. CDR3: CASLVGRGDTQYF. CDR3 coding DNA: TGTGCCAGCCTGGTTGGGCGGGGAGATACGCAGTATTTT.

The rearrangement links TRBV18 to TRBJ2-4; a possible D gene is TRBD1 (8 bases). CDR1 KGHSH and CDR2 LQKENI come from the germline V gene. The ends were cut back, 4 bases at V and 8 bases at J, with 12 bases in the middle. The CDR3 loop spans 13 amino acids. The CDR3 coding sequence is TGTGCCAGCTCACTAACAGGGGGGGACATTCAGTACTTC. Residues: CASSLTGGDIQYF. Looking up the rest from reference TRBV18 and TRBJ2-4 gives the full variable domain: NAGVMQNPRHLVRRRGQEARLRCSPMKGHSHVYWYRQLPEEGLKFMVYLQKENIIDESGMPKERFSAEFPKEGPSILRIQQVVRGDSAAYFCASSLTGGDIQYFGAGTRLSVL.

The chain combines TRBV28 with TRBJ1-2; D gene ambiguous. This CDR3 contains 11 residues. Germline V lookup: CDR1 MDHEN, CDR2 SYDVKM. Between the trimmed V and J ends, which lost 6 bases and 4 bases, there was a span of 6 bases. DNA of the CDR3: TGTGCCAGCAGGCGACCCTATGGCTACACCTTC. Amino acid sequence: CASRRPYGYTF.

This chain connects TRBV11-3 to TRBJ2-5, with 9 bases lining up with TRBD1. This CDR3 comprises 13 residues. J lost 13 bases, V lost 5 bases, and 11 bases had no gene match. The V gene's germline CDR1 is SGHNT and CDR2 YENEEA. In DNA form, the CDR3 reads TGTGCCAGCAGCCGGGACAGGGAGACGGCCCCGTACTTC. Its translation: CASSRDRETAPYF.